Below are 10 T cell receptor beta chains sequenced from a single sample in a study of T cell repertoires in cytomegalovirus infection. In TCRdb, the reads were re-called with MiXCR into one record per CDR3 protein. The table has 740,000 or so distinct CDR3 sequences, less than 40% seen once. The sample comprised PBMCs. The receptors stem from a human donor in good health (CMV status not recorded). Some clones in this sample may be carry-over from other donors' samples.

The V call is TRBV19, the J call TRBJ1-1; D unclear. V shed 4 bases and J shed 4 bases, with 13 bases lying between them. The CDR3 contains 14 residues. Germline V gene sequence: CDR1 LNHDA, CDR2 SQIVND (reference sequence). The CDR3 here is CASSSHGVATEAFF. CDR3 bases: TGTGCCAGTAGTAGCCACGGGGTGGCCACTGAAGCTTTCTTT.

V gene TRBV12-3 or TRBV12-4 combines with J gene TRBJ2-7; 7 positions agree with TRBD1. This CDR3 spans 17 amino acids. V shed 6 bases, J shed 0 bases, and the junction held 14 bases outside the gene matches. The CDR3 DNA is TGTGCCAGCAGCCTCGCCAGGGGGACCGTTCACTCCTACGAGCAGTACTTC. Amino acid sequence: CASSLARGTVHSYEQYF.

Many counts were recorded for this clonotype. The chain's CDR3 is CASSAEGETQYF. CDR3 in DNA: TGTGCCAGCAGTGCCGAGGGAGAGACCCAGTACTTC. This chain connects TRBV25-1 to TRBJ2-5; D possibly corresponds to TRBD2 (5 bases). CDR3 length: 12 residues. Between the trimmed V and J ends, which lost 4 bases and 4 bases, there was a span of 7 bases. The germline V gene has CDR1 MGHDK and CDR2 SYGVNS.

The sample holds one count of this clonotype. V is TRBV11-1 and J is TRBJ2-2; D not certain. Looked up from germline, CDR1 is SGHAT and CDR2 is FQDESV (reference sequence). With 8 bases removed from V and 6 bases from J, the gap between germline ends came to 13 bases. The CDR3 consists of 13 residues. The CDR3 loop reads CASLLAPSGELFF. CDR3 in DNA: TGTGCCAGCCTCCTCGCACCCTCCGGGGAGCTGTTTTTT.

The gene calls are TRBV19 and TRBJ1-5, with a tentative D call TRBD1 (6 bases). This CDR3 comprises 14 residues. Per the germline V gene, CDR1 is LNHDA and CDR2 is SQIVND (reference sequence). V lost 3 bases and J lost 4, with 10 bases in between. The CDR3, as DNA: TGTGCCAGTAGTATTGTAGGACAGAATCAGCCCCAGCATTTT. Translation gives CASSIVGQNQPQHF.

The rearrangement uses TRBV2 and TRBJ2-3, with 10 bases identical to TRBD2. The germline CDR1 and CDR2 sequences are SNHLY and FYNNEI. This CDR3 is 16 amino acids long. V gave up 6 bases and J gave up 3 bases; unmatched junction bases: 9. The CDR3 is CASRSGRALMTDTQYF. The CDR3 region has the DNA TGTGCCAGCAGGAGCGGGAGGGCCTTAATGACAGATACGCAGTATTTT. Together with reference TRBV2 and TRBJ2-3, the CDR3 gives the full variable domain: EPEVTQTPSHQVTQMGQEVILRCVPISNHLYFYWYRQILGQKVEFLVSFYNNEISEKSEIFDDQFSVERPDGSNFTLKIRSTKLEDSAMYFCASRSGRALMTDTQYFGPGTRLTVL.

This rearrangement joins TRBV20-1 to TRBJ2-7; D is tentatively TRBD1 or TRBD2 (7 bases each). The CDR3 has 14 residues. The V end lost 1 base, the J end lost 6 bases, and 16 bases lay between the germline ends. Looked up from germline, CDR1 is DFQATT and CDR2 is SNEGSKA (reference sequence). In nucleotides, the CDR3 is TGCAGTGCTAGAGGAGGGAGGGGGCCGGGCGAGCAGTACTTC. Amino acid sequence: CSARGGRGPGEQYF.

In nucleotides, the CDR3 is TGTGCCAGTAGTCCTAGCCGGTCGAACACCGGGGAGCTGTTTTTT. Translation: CASSPSRSNTGELFF. The V gene is TRBV19, the J gene TRBJ2-2; D is possibly TRBD2 (5 bases). The CDR3 loop spans 15 amino acids. The germline CDR1 and CDR2 sequences are LNHDA and SQIVND (reference sequence). Trimming removed 5 bases at V and 0 bases at J, with 10 bases between.

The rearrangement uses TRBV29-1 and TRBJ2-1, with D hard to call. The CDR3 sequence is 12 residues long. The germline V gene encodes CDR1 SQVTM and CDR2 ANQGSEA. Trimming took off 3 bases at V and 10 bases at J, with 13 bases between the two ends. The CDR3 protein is CSVELTPQEQFF. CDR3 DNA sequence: TGCAGCGTTGAGTTGACTCCCCAGGAGCAGTTCTTC.

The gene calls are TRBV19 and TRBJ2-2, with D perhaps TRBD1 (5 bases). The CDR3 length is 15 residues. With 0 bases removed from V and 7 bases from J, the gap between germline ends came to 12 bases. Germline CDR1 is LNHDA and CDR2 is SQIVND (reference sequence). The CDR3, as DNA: TGTGCCAGTAGTATAGATCTAGGCCAGGGCGGGGAGCTGTTTTTT. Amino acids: CASSIDLGQGGELFF.